This passage covers 29 T cell receptor beta chains from one sample sequenced in a study of T cell repertoires in cytomegalovirus infection. TCRdb reprocessed the reads with MiXCR, giving one entry per CDR3 protein. Here the sample spans 100,000 to 150,000 distinct CDR3 sequences, roughly 9% being singletons. The sample comprised PBMCs. The receptor set was obtained from a human donor in good health (CMV status not recorded). Some clones in this sample may be carry-over from other donors' samples.

The rearrangement uses TRBV3-1 and TRBJ1-1, with no clear D. The ends were cut back, 2 bases at V and 4 bases at J, with 14 bases in the middle. There are 15 residues in the CDR3. Per the germline V gene, CDR1 is LGHDT and CDR2 is YNNKEL (reference sequence). The CDR3 sequence is CASSQPGTGITEAFF. For the CDR3, the DNA is TGTGCCAGCAGCCAACCGGGAACCGGAATCACTGAAGCTTTCTTT. The full variable domain, its missing parts supplied by reference TRBV3-1 and TRBJ1-1, is DTAVSQTPKYLVTQMGNDKSIKCEQNLGHDTMYWYKQDSKKFLKIMFSYNNKELIINETVPNRFSPKSPDKAHLNLHINSLELGDSAVYFCASSQPGTGITEAFFGQGTRLTVV.

The genes are TRBV6-5 and TRBJ1-1, with TRBD1 matching 7 bases. Germline-derived CDR1 and CDR2 are MNHEY and SVGAGI. The J segment lost 4 bases and the V segment lost 1 base, leaving 9 bases of the junction unmatched. This CDR3 comprises 16 residues. CDR3 residues: CASSYLAGGRGTEAFF. The CDR3 region has the DNA TGTGCCAGCAGTTACTTGGCAGGGGGAAGGGGCACTGAAGCTTTCTTT.

The chain is built from TRBV29-1 and TRBJ2-1; D is undetermined. This CDR3 has 12 amino acids. V was trimmed by 1 base and J by 6 bases, leaving 7 bases between them. Germline loops: CDR1 SQVTM, CDR2 ANQGSEA. Here the CDR3 DNA reads TGCAGCGTTGAAGTCGTAAGCAATGAGCAGTTCTTC. This gives the protein CSVEVVSNEQFF.

J is TRBJ2-3 and V is TRBV20-1; no firm D call. The length of the CDR3 is 12 residues. The V gene's germline CDR1 is DFQATT and CDR2 SNEGSKA (reference sequence). V was shortened by 1 base and J by 3 bases, with 5 bases between the two germline ends. The CDR3 region is CSARVATDTQYF. The CDR3 nucleotides are TGCAGTGCTAGAGTGGCTACAGATACGCAGTATTTT.

This clonotype was counted many times. CDR3 nucleotide sequence: TGTGCCAGCAGCTTGGACACCTCCGGGGATGAGCAGTTCTTC. Translation gives CASSLDTSGDEQFF. The chain carries TRBV7-7 and TRBJ2-1; D may match TRBD1 or TRBD2 (5 bases each). The CDR3 runs 14 residues. Germline V CDR1 and CDR2: SSHAT, FNYEAQ (reference sequence). The V end lost 3 bases, the J end lost 8 bases, and 14 bases lay between the germline ends.

A remark on this clonotype: A much more abundant neighbour one base away suggests this may be a read error. The chain employs TRBV12-3 or TRBV12-4 and TRBJ1-5; D unresolved. CDR3 length: 14 residues. CDR3 residues: CVSSFSPLNQPQHF. CDR3 in DNA: TGTGTCAGCAGTTTTTCCCCTTTAAATCAGCCCCAGCATTTT.

In its sample, this clonotype was seen a few times. The rearrangement links TRBV28 to TRBJ2-2; D might be TRBD2 (7 bases). CDR1 MDHEN and CDR2 SYDVKM come from the germline V gene. The CDR3 has 17 amino acids. V lost 6 bases and J 3 bases, leaving 20 bases between the germline ends. CDR3 amino acids: CASSPGRGARDTGELFF. CDR3 nucleotides: TGTGCCAGCAGCCCGGGACGGGGGGCTCGCGACACCGGGGAGCTGTTTTTT.

This clonotype was recorded many times. This chain's CDR3 is CASSLGSTVSYGYTF. CDR3 DNA sequence: TGTGCCAGCAGTTTAGGAAGTACAGTTTCCTATGGCTACACCTTC. The chain carries TRBV28 and TRBJ1-2, with no clear D. V was cut by 2 bases and J by 4 bases, with 14 bases left in between. CDR1 and CDR2 (germline): MDHEN, SYDVKM. The CDR3 totals 15 residues.

This clonotype was counted a few times. The chain is built from TRBV28 and TRBJ1-2, with TRBD1 matching over 7 bases. Trimming removed 6 bases from V and 0 bases from J; junction bases left unmatched: 7. The CDR3 is 15 residues long. Per germline, CDR1 MDHEN and CDR2 SYDVKM. CDR3 sequence: CASRTRTGANYGYTF. CDR3 nucleotide sequence: TGTGCCAGCAGAACCCGGACAGGCGCTAACTATGGCTACACCTTC.

This clonotype was picked up many times. The chain joins TRBV20-1 to TRBJ2-3; 12 nucleotides match TRBD2. Germline-derived CDR1 and CDR2 are DFQATT and SNEGSKA (reference sequence). V was clipped by 3 bases and J by 0 bases; unmatched bases: 7. The CDR3 has 17 residues. This CDR3 is CSASPGLAGTSTDTQYF. CDR3 DNA sequence: TGCAGTGCTAGTCCGGGACTAGCGGGCACTAGCACAGATACGCAGTATTTT.

This clonotype was observed many times. The chain recombines TRBV28 with TRBJ1-2, with 7 bases identical to TRBD1. The CDR3 spans 15 residues. CDR1 is MDHEN, CDR2 SYDVKM, per germline. Trimming removed 2 bases from V and 4 bases from J; junction bases left unmatched: 7. For the CDR3, the DNA is TGTGCCAGCAGTTTAGGGGGGACAGTACCCTATGGCTACACCTTC. Translating it yields CASSLGGTVPYGYTF.

This chain connects TRBV12-3 or TRBV12-4 to TRBJ1-5; the match to TRBD1 covers 9 bases. Trimming removed 6 bases from V and 7 bases from J; junction bases left unmatched: 13. The CDR3 has 16 residues. In nucleotides, the CDR3 is TGTGCCAGCAGCCCTCGGACAGGGGCAGGAGGACAGCCCCAGCATTTT. Amino acids: CASSPRTGAGGQPQHF.

V and J are TRBV30 and TRBJ2-2, with 7 bases matching TRBD1. The germline CDR1 and CDR2 sequences are GTSNPN and SVGIG (reference sequence). The trim removed 4 bases at V and 6 bases at J, leaving 2 bases unmatched. This CDR3 has 12 residues. This CDR3 reads CAWNQGAGELFF. CDR3 DNA sequence: TGTGCCTGGAACCAGGGGGCCGGGGAGCTGTTTTTT.

This clonotype was seen a handful of times. The genes are TRBV15 and TRBJ1-1, with D possibly TRBD1 on 5 matching bases. The CDR3 runs to 14 residues. V gave up 8 bases and J gave up 4 bases, with 17 bases separating them. Germline V gives CDR1 LNHNV, CDR2 YYDKDF (reference sequence). CDR3 sequence: CATSVGTLGTEAFF. The CDR3 bases are TGTGCCACCTCCGTAGGGACCCTGGGCACTGAAGCTTTCTTT.

This clonotype showed up just a few times. J is TRBJ1-2 and V is TRBV29-1; 9 bases agree with TRBD1. After removal of 4 bases from V and 7 bases from J, the junction contained 7 bases not matched to a gene. CDR1 and CDR2 from the germline V gene are SQVTM and ANQGSEA. This CDR3 contains 13 residues. The CDR3 coding sequence is TGCAGCGTTGGGGACAGGGCGGGAAGTGGCTACACCTTC. Amino acids: CSVGDRAGSGYTF.

This clonotype was seen many times. The V and J genes are TRBV12-3 or TRBV12-4 and TRBJ2-1; TRBD2 matches 10 bases. Trimming removed 3 bases from V and 8 bases from J; junction bases left unmatched: 4. CDR3 length: 14 amino acids. CDR3 sequence: CASSLLAGVDEQFF. The CDR3 coding sequence is TGTGCCAGCAGTTTGCTAGCGGGGGTCGATGAGCAGTTCTTC.

The CDR3 here is CASSFGTGDHNEQFF. In DNA, the CDR3 is TGTGCCAGCAGTTTCGGGACAGGGGACCACAATGAGCAGTTCTTC. The chain employs TRBV28 and TRBJ2-1; 10 bases map to TRBD1. Germline trimming cut 3 bases from V and 5 bases from J; bases unmatched to any gene: 4. CDR1 and CDR2 from the germline V gene are MDHEN and SYDVKM. The CDR3 consists of 15 residues.

This clonotype was counted many times. The chain combines TRBV5-1 with TRBJ2-5; TRBD1 might be the D (6 bases). The CDR3 has 16 residues. V was shortened by 1 base and J by 0 bases, with 13 bases between the two germline ends. Germline V gene sequence: CDR1 SGHRS, CDR2 YFSETQ. CDR3 amino acids: CASSLFLSGDQETQYF. Written as DNA, the CDR3 is TGCGCCAGCAGCTTGTTCTTATCAGGGGACCAAGAGACCCAGTACTTC.

A few counts support this clonotype. The V gene is TRBV5-1, the J gene TRBJ2-5; 13 nucleotides align to TRBD2. V shed 4 bases and J 2 bases; nucleotides not matched to a gene: 2. This CDR3 is built from 15 residues. CDR1 and CDR2 from the germline V gene are SGHRS and YFSETQ. CDR3 sequence: CASSRGLAGQETQYF. Here the CDR3 DNA reads TGCGCCAGCAGCAGGGGACTAGCGGGGCAAGAGACCCAGTACTTC.

The V call is TRBV11-1, the J call TRBJ2-5; 9 bases match TRBD2. The CDR3 spans 15 residues. V shed 4 bases and J 7 bases; nucleotides not matched to a gene: 10. Per germline, CDR1 SGHAT and CDR2 FQDESV (reference sequence). As DNA, the CDR3 is TGTGCCAGCAGCTACGCCGGGACTAGCTCGAGGACCCAGTACTTC. It encodes CASSYAGTSSRTQYF.

This clonotype was observed a handful of times. The chain has TRBV6-2 or TRBV6-3 and TRBJ1-1, with 10 nucleotides matching TRBD1. From germline, CDR1 is MNHEY and CDR2 SVGEGT. The trim removed 6 bases at V and 11 bases at J, leaving 6 bases unmatched. The CDR3 totals 12 residues. CDR3 DNA sequence: TGTGCCAGCAGATACCCGGGACAGGGGGCTTTCTTT. Translation: CASRYPGQGAFF.

This clonotype was recorded many times. This chain uses TRBV7-2 with TRBJ2-7; the D gene is possibly TRBD1 (5 bases). CDR1 is SGHTA, CDR2 FQGNSA, per germline. V dropped 2 bases and J dropped 7 bases, with 9 bases sitting between them. The CDR3 has 12 residues. CDR3 sequence (DNA): TGTGCCAGCAGCTTAAGTACAGGAGAGCAGTACTTC. Translating gives CASSLSTGEQYF.

This rearrangement joins TRBV6-6 to TRBJ2-3; a weak D match, TRBD2 (5 bases). Germline lookup yields CDR1 MNHNY and CDR2 SVGAGI (reference sequence). This CDR3 has 13 amino acids. V lost 7 bases and J 1 base, leaving 9 bases between the germline ends. The CDR3 nucleotides are TGTGCCAGCAATCTAGCAGGCACAGATACGCAGTATTTT. This codes for CASNLAGTDTQYF.

This clonotype has at least ten counts. This chain connects TRBV12-3 or TRBV12-4 to TRBJ1-1; 9 bases match TRBD1. V shed 2 bases, J shed 0 bases, and the junction held 4 bases outside the gene matches. The CDR3 runs 16 residues. The CDR3 reads CASSLSDRGLNTEAFF. The CDR3, as DNA: TGTGCCAGCAGTTTATCGGACAGGGGACTGAACACTGAAGCTTTCTTT.

This clonotype was seen many times. V and J are TRBV12-3 or TRBV12-4 and TRBJ2-1; TRBD1 aligns across 8 bases. With 4 bases clipped from V and 2 bases from J, the junction kept 10 bases outside the gene matches. This CDR3 is 17 amino acids long. Here the CDR3 DNA reads TGTGCCAGCAGTTCTCAAACGGGACAGGATACCTACAATGAGCAGTTCTTC. Its protein product is CASSSQTGQDTYNEQFF.

This clonotype was picked up many times. The rearrangement links TRBV30 to TRBJ2-3, with TRBD1 matching over 10 bases. V shed 3 bases, J shed 3 bases, and the junction held 3 bases outside the gene matches. This CDR3 region has 14 residues. Germline lookup yields CDR1 GTSNPN and CDR2 SVGIG (reference sequence). DNA of the CDR3: TGTGCCTGGAGGAAGGGACAGGGGACAGATACGCAGTATTTT. It encodes CAWRKGQGTDTQYF.

As to this clonotype: With a much larger clone just one base away, this may be a read error. V and J are TRBV20-1 and TRBJ2-7, with a weak D call TRBD1 (6 bases). CDR1 is DFQATT, CDR2 SNEGSKA, per germline (reference sequence). The CDR3 loop spans 14 amino acids. The CDR3: CSARTMDSNYEQHF. The CDR3 bases are TGCAGTGCTAGAACAATGGACAGCAACTACGAGCAGCACTTC.

V gene TRBV6-5 combines with J gene TRBJ2-3; 8 nucleotides line up with TRBD2. Germline CDR1 and CDR2: MNHEY and SVGAGI. J was trimmed by 5 bases and V by 8 bases; bases with no gene match: 6. The CDR3 is made up of 13 amino acids. The CDR3 nucleotides read TGTGCCAGCCGGCGGGGGGCCGGAGATACGCAGTATTTT. It encodes CASRRGAGDTQYF.

This clonotype showed up many times. The rearrangement links TRBV14 to TRBJ1-1; the D is unclear. The CDR3 consists of 14 residues. Germline-derived CDR1 and CDR2 are SGHDN and FVKESK. Trimming pared 0 bases from V and 5 bases from J, leaving 10 bases between. CDR3 in DNA: TGTGCCAGCAGCCAAGAGGCCCTTGGGACTGAAGCTTTCTTT. This translates into CASSQEALGTEAFF.